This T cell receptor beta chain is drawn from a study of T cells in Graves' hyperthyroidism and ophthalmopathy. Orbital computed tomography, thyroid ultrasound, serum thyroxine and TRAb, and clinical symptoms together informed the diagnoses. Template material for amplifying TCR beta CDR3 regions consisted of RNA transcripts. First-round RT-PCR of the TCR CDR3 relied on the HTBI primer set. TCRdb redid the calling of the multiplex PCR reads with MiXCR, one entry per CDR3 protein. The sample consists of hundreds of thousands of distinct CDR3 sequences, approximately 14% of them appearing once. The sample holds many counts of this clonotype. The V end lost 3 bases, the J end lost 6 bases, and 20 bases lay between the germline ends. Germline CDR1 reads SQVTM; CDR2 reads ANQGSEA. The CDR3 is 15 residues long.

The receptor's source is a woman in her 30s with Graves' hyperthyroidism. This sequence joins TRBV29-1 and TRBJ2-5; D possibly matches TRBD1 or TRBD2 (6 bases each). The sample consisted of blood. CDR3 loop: CSVEGGGLSVKTQYF. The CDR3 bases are TGCAGCGTTGAGGGGGGCGGACTATCGGTGAAGACCCAGTACTTC.